This TCR beta chain came from a study of blood T cell repertoires in COVID-19 (dated by TCRdb to the early 2020s). The study in broad terms: The collaborator samples originated in the United States, Italy and Spain and spanned the acute and convalescent phases of COVID-19. The prospective study material was composed of cDNA or gDNA derived from T cells, B-cell-depleted T cells, or PBMCs. The dataset comprised deeply sampled blood TCRbeta repertoires from subjects exposed to, actively infected with, or recovered from COVID-19. The repertoires were released in a freely available public database intended as a resource for research on the immune response to SARS-CoV-2. Samples came from the ongoing ImmuneRACE study (first 160 participants) plus 1,254 subjects from 6 global collaborators. A de-identified subject ID, COVID-19 status, age in years and sex were almost always included in the sample metadata. HLA class I and class II types, where available, came from metadata supplied by the sample provider rather than from assay-based typing.

This clone has only a few counts. The antigen it recognizes is unknown. Base qualities are missing; no much larger clone stands one base away. The immunoSEQ Assay, a bias-controlled multiplex PCR, was used to amplify TCRbeta CDR3 regions from genomic DNA. In the paper's pipeline: The number of nucleated cells in each sample was estimated from the amplification of reference gene primers within the assay. To quantify the absolute abundance of each unique TCRbeta CDR3 rearrangement, sequence reads were collapsed and filtered. Productive Simpson clonality was computed per sample as the square root of Simpson's diversity index over productive rearrangements. TCRdb's version of the immuneACCESS table is confined to in-frame rearrangements and falls short of the full clone set. An unresolved V gene accounts for under half of the shortfall where checked; the remainder is of unknown origin. The V and J calls and clone size are taken from that table; D and trimming were inferred from the DNA. Across this sample there are about 160,000 clones, with more than 70% seen only once. About a sixth of the sample lies in the top ten.

Measured from the cysteine to the phenylalanine, the CDR3 is 14 residues long. Solely the CDR3 DNA is kept, with 42 bases framed from the first base. CDR1 and CDR2, looked up from the germline V gene (reference sequence), are LNHDA and SQIVND. V is clipped by 4 bases and J by 0 bases, and the sequence between their germline boundaries is 9 bases long. Enrolling through a virtual design, the prospective study's participants ranged in age from roughly 18 to 89 years and lived across approximately 25 United States geographic areas. To assign participants to cohorts, the prospective study relied on clinical history that participants themselves reported in a screening survey and a study questionnaire. Recovered participants in ImmuneRACE Cohort 3 were defined as having two consecutive negative NP/OP PCR tests, clearance from a healthcare professional, or resolution of symptoms. Each participant in the prospective study had whole blood, serum and a nasopharyngeal or oropharyngeal swab collected by mobile phlebotomists. Over a roughly 2-month period, participants in the prospective study had the option of providing additional blood draws and questionnaires. Before DNA extraction, blood samples from the prospective study were shipped at room temperature or frozen.

Overall results and qualifications from the work: Clinical and demographic metadata were provided uncurated, with the amount varying by source and participant.

Recombination joined TRBV19 with TRBJ1-2; D gene: possibly TRBD1, on 5 matching bases. This sequence was found in a man aged 55 to 70 who had recovered from COVID-19. Sequenced input: PBMCs or T cells enriched from blood (not recorded which). The CDR3 protein is CASSTGMTNYGYTF. The base sequence is TGTGCCAGTAGTACAGGGATGACTAACTATGGCTACACCTTC.